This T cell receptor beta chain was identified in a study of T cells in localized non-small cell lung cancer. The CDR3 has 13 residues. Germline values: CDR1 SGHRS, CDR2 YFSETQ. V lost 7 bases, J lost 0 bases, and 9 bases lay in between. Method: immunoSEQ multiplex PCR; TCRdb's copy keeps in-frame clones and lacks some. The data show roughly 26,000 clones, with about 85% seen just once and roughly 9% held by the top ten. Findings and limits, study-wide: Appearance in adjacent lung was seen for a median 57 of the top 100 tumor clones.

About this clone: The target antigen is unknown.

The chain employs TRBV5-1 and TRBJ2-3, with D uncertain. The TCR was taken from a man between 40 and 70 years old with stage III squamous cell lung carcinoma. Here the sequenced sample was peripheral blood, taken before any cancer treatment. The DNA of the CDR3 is TGCGCCAGCGCAGGCCCTAGCACAGATACGCAGTATTTT. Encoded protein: CASAGPSTDTQYF.